This passage covers 24 T cell receptor beta chains from one sample sequenced in a study of sequential checkpoint blockade in melanoma (dated by TCRdb to the late 2010s). According to the study, the label for this sample's treatment or condition signals: randomized to nivolumab then ipilimumab (arm A) or the reverse (arm B). To prepare the library, the immunoSEQ multiplex PCR assay was applied. The clones in this table, taken by TCRdb from immuneACCESS, are in-frame only. Not every clone is retained; where verified, under half of the shortfall comes from an unresolved V gene, and the cause of the rest is unknown. The sample has about 1,700 clones on record, 60% to 85% of them singletons. The ten largest clones capture 23% of the sample. Here the sequenced sample was CD8+ T cells sorted from blood (inferred from file names), taken from a patient given nivolumab and ipilimumab in sequence. Receptors originate from a human donor with melanoma.

This rearrangement joins TRBV27 to TRBJ1-1; TRBD1 might be the D (5 bases). Trimming pared 5 bases from V and 3 bases from J, leaving 10 bases between. Germline CDR1 MNHEY, CDR2 SMNVEV (reference sequence). The length of the CDR3 is 13 residues. The CDR3 region has the DNA TGTGCCAGCAGTCCTACAGGTGACACTGAAGCTTTCTTT. Its protein is CASSPTGDTEAFF.

The chain combines TRBV9 with TRBJ1-1, with 7 positions matching TRBD1. The CDR3 runs 15 residues. The trim removed 4 bases at V and 0 bases at J, leaving 6 bases unmatched. The germline V gene encodes CDR1 SGDLS and CDR2 YYNGEE. DNA for the CDR3: TGTGCCAGCAGCAACAACAGGGGCATGAACACTGAAGCTTTCTTT. It is translated as CASSNNRGMNTEAFF. Full variable domain (rest looked up from reference TRBV9 and TRBJ1-1): DSGVTQTPKHLITATGQRVTLRCSPRSGDLSVYWYQQSLDQGLQFLIQYYNGEERAKGNILERFSAQQFPDLHSELNLSSLELGDSALYFCASSNNRGMNTEAFFGQGTRLTVV.

The chain carries TRBV5-6 and TRBJ1-4; TRBD1 matches 11 bases. Germline loops: CDR1 SGHDT, CDR2 YYEEEE. The CDR3 is 16 amino acids. Trimming at V came to 6 bases and at J to 7 bases, leaving 11 bases not matched to a gene. The CDR3 DNA reads as TGTGCCAGCACTACCGGGACAGGGGGAAGAAGTGAAAAACTGTTTTTT. It encodes CASTTGTGGRSEKLFF.

This sequence joins TRBV6-4 and TRBJ2-1, with 9 bases fitting TRBD1. The CDR3 consists of 16 residues. Trimming removed 3 bases from V and 6 bases from J; junction bases left unmatched: 9. CDR1 and CDR2 from the germline V gene are MRHNA and SNTAGT. This chain's CDR3 is CASSDGDLTGGNEQFF. The CDR3 nucleotides are TGTGCCAGCAGTGATGGGGACTTGACAGGGGGCAATGAGCAGTTCTTC.

The chain links TRBV5-8 to TRBJ2-7; D may be TRBD2 (5 bases). Germline V gene data show CDR1 as SGHTS and CDR2 as YDEGEE. The V gene lost 1 base and the J gene lost 5 bases, with 10 bases spanning the gap. The length of the CDR3 is 13 residues. CDR3 residues: CASSLMAGNEQYF. The CDR3 DNA is TGTGCCAGCAGCTTGATGGCCGGGAACGAGCAGTACTTC. Using reference TRBV5-8 and TRBJ2-7 for the parts outside the CDR3, the full variable domain is EAGVTQSPTHLIKTRGQQATLRCSPISGHTSVYWYQQALGLGLQFLLWYDEGEERNRGNFPPRFSGRQFPNYSSELNVNALELEDSALYLCASSLMAGNEQYFGPGTRLTVT.

The V call is TRBV4-2, the J call TRBJ1-1; weak D call: TRBD1 (5 bases). The CDR3 spans 13 residues. V lost 1 base and J 11 bases, leaving 14 bases between the germline ends. The germline V gene has CDR1 LGHNA and CDR2 YNFKEQ. The CDR3 region is CASSQGQIFGAFF. As DNA, the CDR3 is TGTGCCAGCAGCCAAGGACAGATTTTCGGGGCTTTCTTT.

This chain links TRBV27 with TRBJ2-7, with TRBD1 as a possible D gene (5 bases). The germline CDR1 and CDR2 sequences are MNHEY and SMNVEV (reference sequence). Between the trimmed V and J ends, which lost 2 bases and 5 bases, there was a span of 10 bases. This CDR3 has 13 residues. The CDR3 coding sequence is TGTGCCAGCAGTTTAAACCCCAGGGACGAGCAGTACTTC. Its translation is CASSLNPRDEQYF.

V and J are TRBV7-9 and TRBJ1-1; perhaps TRBD1 as D (5 bases). Trimming stripped 1 base from V and 6 bases from J, with 12 bases between. The CDR3 covers 14 residues. The germline V gene has CDR1 SEHNR and CDR2 FQNEAQ (reference sequence). CDR3 nucleotide sequence: TGTGCCAGCAGCTTAGACCAGGGCTATTCTGAAGCTTTCTTT. Protein product: CASSLDQGYSEAFF.

This clone turned up a few times. V is TRBV11-2 and J is TRBJ1-2; the match to TRBD1 covers 9 bases. Losses at the gene ends were 5 bases for V and 4 bases for J; bases not matched to a gene: 14. The CDR3 runs 17 residues. CDR1 and CDR2 from the germline V gene are SGHAT and FQNNGV. The DNA of the CDR3 is TGTGCCAGCAGCGCAGACCCCGGGACAGGGTCCTTCTATGGCTACACCTTC. Amino acids: CASSADPGTGSFYGYTF.

The rearrangement uses TRBV7-6 and TRBJ2-1; no clear D. The CDR3 extends over 11 amino acids. From germline, CDR1 is SGHVS and CDR2 FNYEAQ. V was trimmed by 5 bases and J by 12 bases, leaving 11 bases between them. CDR3 bases: TGTGCCAGCAGCGATAGTTTTCGGCAGTTCTTC. It is translated as CASSDSFRQFF.

The chain uses TRBV14 and TRBJ1-2; no definite D call. From germline, CDR1 is SGHDN and CDR2 FVKESK. The CDR3 has 13 residues. With 1 base removed from V and 5 bases from J, the gap between germline ends came to 8 bases. The CDR3 bases are TGTGCCAGCAGCCAAGTCGGGGTTTATGGCTACACCTTC. Its protein is CASSQVGVYGYTF.

The chain recombines TRBV5-6 with TRBJ2-7; tentative D call: TRBD2 (6 bases). Germline CDR1 SGHDT, CDR2 YYEEEE. V lost 0 bases and J 5 bases, leaving 9 bases between the germline ends. This CDR3 has 13 amino acids. CDR3 in DNA: TGTGCCAGCAGCTTGGTGGCTAGCGACGAGCAGTACTTC. This codes for CASSLVASDEQYF. The full variable domain, in which reference TRBV5-6 and TRBJ2-7 provide the parts outside the CDR3, is DAGVTQSPTHLIKTRGQQVTLRCSPKSGHDTVSWYQQALGQGPQFIFQYYEEEERQRGNFPDRFSGHQFPNYSSELNVNALLLGDSALYLCASSLVASDEQYFGPGTRLTVT.

This chain uses TRBV30 with TRBJ1-1; the D gene is possibly TRBD1 (6 bases). The CDR3 runs to 13 residues. The germline V gene has CDR1 GTSNPN and CDR2 SVGIG (reference sequence). Trimming took off 0 bases at V and 6 bases at J, with 11 bases between the two ends. The CDR3 DNA is TGTGCCTGGAGTGTACTCAGGGGTTCTGAAGCTTTCTTT. Translation: CAWSVLRGSEAFF.

The rearrangement links TRBV6-6 to TRBJ2-7; 12 bases are a match to TRBD1. In germline, CDR1 is MNHNY, CDR2 SVGAGI (reference sequence). J gave up 7 bases and V 2 bases, and 9 bases lay outside the gene matches. The CDR3 has 16 residues. CDR3: CASSYPGTGGKREQYF. DNA for the CDR3: TGTGCCAGCAGTTACCCTGGGACAGGGGGCAAGCGGGAGCAGTACTTC.

This clone came up a few times. The chain employs TRBV27 and TRBJ1-2; 8 nucleotides agree with TRBD1. V lost 5 bases, J lost 8 bases, and 7 bases stayed unmatched. Germline CDR1 and CDR2: MNHEY and SMNVEV (reference sequence). This CDR3 has 13 residues. The CDR3 nucleotides read TGTGCCAGCAGTCCCACAGGGGGATACGGCTACACCTTC. Amino acid sequence: CASSPTGGYGYTF.

The chain uses TRBV4-3 and TRBJ1-1, with D perhaps TRBD1 (5 bases). This CDR3 contains 16 residues. Germline CDR1 is LGHNA and CDR2 is YSLEER. Trimming shortened V by 0 bases and J by 1 base, and 12 bases separated the two germline ends. The CDR3 DNA is TGCGCCAGCAGCCAAGATAGGACGGGGGGGAACACTGAAGCTTTCTTT. Translating it yields CASSQDRTGGNTEAFF.

V gene TRBV6-6 combines with J gene TRBJ2-7, with 12 bases matching TRBD1. Germline V lookup: CDR1 MNHNY, CDR2 SVGAGI (reference sequence). After removal of 3 bases from V and 5 bases from J, the junction contained 8 bases not matched to a gene. CDR3 length: 16 amino acids. Written as DNA, the CDR3 is TGTGCCAGCAGTTATTACGGGGGACAGGGGGCTGACGAGCAGTACTTC. The encoded protein is CASSYYGGQGADEQYF.

This clone has more than one count but fewer than ten. The J gene is TRBJ2-5, the V gene TRBV27, with a tentative D call TRBD1 (5 bases). Germline V CDR1 and CDR2: MNHEY, SMNVEV (reference sequence). V dropped 4 bases and J dropped 5 bases, with 14 bases sitting between them. The CDR3 totals 14 residues. The CDR3 protein is CASSSSTGYETQYF. Written as DNA, the CDR3 is TGTGCCAGCAGTTCCTCAACAGGATACGAGACCCAGTACTTC.

Only one count was recorded for this clone. The V call is TRBV29-1, the J call TRBJ1-1, with D maybe TRBD1 (6 bases). This CDR3 region has 12 residues. The ends were cut back, 4 bases at V and 5 bases at J, with 11 bases in the middle. The germline V gene has CDR1 SQVTM and CDR2 ANQGSEA. CDR3 in amino acids: CSVGWGPTEAFF. As DNA, the CDR3 is TGCAGCGTTGGTTGGGGGCCTACTGAAGCTTTCTTT.

The genes are TRBV27 and TRBJ2-7; TRBD2 agrees at 8 bases. CDR3 length: 14 residues. Germline CDR1 and CDR2: MNHEY and SMNVEV (reference sequence). The V gene end was trimmed by 6 bases and the J gene end by 0 bases; junction bases not matched to a gene: 4. The CDR3 region has the DNA TGTGCCAGCAGCAAGAGCGGGGGCTCCTACGAGCAGTACTTC. Translated, it gives CASSKSGGSYEQYF.

In its sample, this clone was seen once. The rearrangement uses TRBV9 and TRBJ2-1; no clear D gene. The CDR3 contains 12 residues. Germline V CDR1 and CDR2: SGDLS, YYNGEE. V lost 1 base to trimming and J lost 10 bases, with 9 bases between them. DNA for the CDR3: TGTGCCAGCAGCGTAACGGGTCGGGAGCAGTTCTTC. Residues: CASSVTGREQFF. The full variable domain, with the rest looked up from reference TRBV9 and TRBJ2-1, is DSGVTQTPKHLITATGQRVTLRCSPRSGDLSVYWYQQSLDQGLQFLIQYYNGEERAKGNILERFSAQQFPDLHSELNLSSLELGDSALYFCASSVTGREQFFGPGTRLTVL.

The CDR3 loop reads CASGLGTGGGGYTF. The CDR3 bases are TGTGCTAGTGGTTTGGGGACAGGGGGGGGTGGCTACACCTTC. The V and J genes are TRBV12-5 and TRBJ1-2, with 10 bases identical to TRBD1. V was pared by 1 base and J by 7 bases, with 3 bases of the junction left unmatched. Looked up from germline, CDR1 is LGHNT and CDR2 is FRNRAP. CDR3 length: 14 residues.

J is TRBJ1-2 and V is TRBV5-6, with D hard to call. The germline V gene encodes CDR1 SGHDT and CDR2 YYEEEE. CDR3 length: 12 amino acids. V was pared by 1 base and J by 7 bases, with 8 bases between. CDR3 bases: TGTGCCAGCAGCTTGAGCGCGGGTGGCTACACCTTC. Translated, it gives CASSLSAGGYTF.

This chain uses TRBV2 with TRBJ2-7; 9 bases are shared with TRBD1. The V gene's germline CDR1 is SNHLY and CDR2 FYNNEI. Losses at the gene ends were 7 bases for V and 3 bases for J; bases not matched to a gene: 13. The length of the CDR3 is 16 residues. The CDR3 DNA follows: TGTGCCAGCATGGGACAGGGCTTATTATCGTTCTACGAGCAGTACTTC. This translates into CASMGQGLLSFYEQYF. Filled out from reference TRBV2 and TRBJ2-7, the complete variable domain reads EPEVTQTPSHQVTQMGQEVILRCVPISNHLYFYWYRQILGQKVEFLVSFYNNEISEKSEIFDDQFSVERPDGSNFTLKIRSTKLEDSAMYFCASMGQGLLSFYEQYFGPGTRLTVT.